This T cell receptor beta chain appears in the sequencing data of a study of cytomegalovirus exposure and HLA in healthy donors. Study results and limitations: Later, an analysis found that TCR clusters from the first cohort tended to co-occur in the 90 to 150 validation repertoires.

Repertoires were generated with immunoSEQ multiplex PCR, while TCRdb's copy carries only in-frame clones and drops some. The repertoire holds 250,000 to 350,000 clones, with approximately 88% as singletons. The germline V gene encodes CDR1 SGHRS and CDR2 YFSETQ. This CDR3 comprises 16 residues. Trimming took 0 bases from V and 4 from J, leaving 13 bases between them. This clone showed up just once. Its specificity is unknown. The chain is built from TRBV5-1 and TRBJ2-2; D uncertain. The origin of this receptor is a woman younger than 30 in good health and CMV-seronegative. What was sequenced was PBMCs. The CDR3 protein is CASSLAAVVSTGELFF. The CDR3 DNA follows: TGCGCCAGCAGCTTGGCCGCGGTCGTGAGCACCGGGGAGCTGTTTTTT.